This TCR beta chain was profiled in a study of blood T cell repertoires in COVID-19. Background on the study: T cells, B-cell-depleted T cells, or PBMCs provided the cDNA or gDNA that served as material.

Trimming at V came to 4 bases and at J to 4 bases, leaving 11 bases not matched to a gene. Per germline, CDR1 MNHEY and CDR2 SVGAGI. This CDR3 is 16 amino acids long. Sequencing was performed with immunoSEQ multiplex PCR; in TCRdb, only in-frame clones are kept and a portion is missing. The sample carries 100,000 to 150,000 clones, 55% to 75% recorded once. Material: peripheral blood. This sequence joins TRBV6-5 and TRBJ2-5, with 8 bases identical to TRBD2. The sequence came from a woman aged 65 to 85 with acute or convalescent COVID-19. Written as DNA, the CDR3 is TGTGCCAGCAGTTCCACCCCCCCGGGAGGGGCAGAGACCCAGTACTTC. Its translation: CASSSTPPGGAETQYF.